The entry below describes one TCR beta chain. Some clones are missing from TCRdb's copy, which holds only in-frame ones; the method was immunoSEQ multiplex PCR. The profile shows more than 200,000 clones, about 90% of them singletons. The data were taken from a study of blood T cell repertoires in COVID-19. This CDR3 has 19 amino acids. J lost 7 bases, V lost 4 bases, and 19 bases had no gene match. Germline V gene data show CDR1 as SGHRS and CDR2 as YFSETQ. Sequenced material: PBMCs or T cells enriched from blood (not recorded which). This TCR was sampled from a woman in her twenties or thirties with acute COVID-19. The chain recombines TRBV5-1 with TRBJ1-6, with 8 bases aligning to TRBD1. The CDR3 sequence: CASSPEGSSGTGYNSPLHF. CDR3 in DNA: TGCGCCAGCAGCCCGGAGGGTAGCTCTGGGACAGGTTACAATTCACCCCTCCACTTT. The full variable domain, its missing parts supplied by reference TRBV5-1 and TRBJ1-6, is KAGVTQTPRYLIKTRGQQVTLSCSPISGHRSVSWYQQTPGQGLQFLFEYFSETQRNKGNFPGRFSGRQFSNSRSEMNVSTLELGDSALYLCASSPEGSSGTGYNSPLHFGNGTRLTVT.